This T cell receptor (beta chain) was recovered during a study of blood T cell repertoires in COVID-19. As for the study in general: Sites across the United States, Italy and Spain contributed samples from acute and convalescent COVID-19.

As originally analysed: From reference gene primer amplification, estimates of nucleated cell counts were derived. Some clones are missing from TCRdb's copy, which holds only in-frame ones; the method was immunoSEQ multiplex PCR. V and J calls and clone size are as listed in that table; D and trimming were resolved from the DNA. The data contain roughly 250,000 clones, approximately 91% of them seen just once; the ten biggest clones take up 2.3%. Germline CDR1 reads SNHLY; CDR2 reads FYNNEI. CDR3 length: 15 amino acids. V gave up 3 bases and J gave up 9 bases; unmatched junction bases: 8. The study drew participants aged about 18 to 95 years from fewer than 30 US areas. Grouping used clinical history reported by participants in a survey and questionnaire.

The chain recombines TRBV2 with TRBJ2-1; the match to TRBD2 covers 10 bases. This receptor was identified in a woman aged 40-49 years with acute COVID-19. Sequencing used PBMCs or T cells enriched from blood (not recorded which). The CDR3 loop reads CASSEVAGGRGEQFF. Written as DNA, the CDR3 is TGTGCCAGCAGTGAGGTAGCGGGGGGCCGGGGTGAGCAGTTCTTC.